The T cell receptor (beta chain) under discussion was sequenced for a study of T cell responses to AZD1222 COVID-19 vaccine. Study-level results: The breadth and depth of Spike-specific TCRs increased once two AZD1222 doses had been given. No repertoire was sampled before or during the peak T cell response, only after it.

CDR1 SGHRS and CDR2 YFSETQ come from the germline V gene. The V gene lost 5 bases and the J gene lost 4 bases, with 9 bases spanning the gap. The CDR3 is 12 amino acids. Libraries were prepared by immunoSEQ multiplex PCR; TCRdb keeps only in-frame clonotypes and omits some of them. This table holds around 200,000 clones, 88% found once. Both about-4-week and about-12-week second-dose recipients were combined. Comments on this clone: Its antigen is unidentified.

The receptor was isolated from an adult who received the AZD1222 COVID-19 vaccine. This chain uses TRBV5-1 with TRBJ1-2; D not certain. Sequencing was performed on peripheral blood, taken 28 days after the second AZD1222 dose. This CDR3 reads CASRRESYGYTF. CDR3 coding DNA: TGCGCCAGCAGGAGGGAAAGCTATGGCTACACCTTC.